This T cell receptor beta chain was documented in a study of Graves' ophthalmopathy and Graves' hyperthyroidism. Points from the study as a whole: Among thyroid clonotypes expanded above 0.001 frequency, most also appeared in blood.

On this clonotype itself: Its target is not known.

Amplification targeted the TCR beta CDR3 regions, with RNA transcripts as the source material. HTBI primers were used in a first-round RT-PCR, which preceded a second-round multiplex PCR. A single record per CDR3 protein comes from TCRdb applying MiXCR to the multiplex PCR reads. Of roughly 160,000 distinct CDR3 sequences in the sample, under 40% were seen once. Pregnancy or lactation, uncontrolled infections and other autoimmune diseases were grounds for excluding patients. The germline gives CDR1 MGHDK, CDR2 SYGVNS. The CDR3 sequence is 16 residues long. The V end was cut by 1 base, the J end by 5 bases, with 14 bases between.

The source material was peripheral blood. This receptor was obtained from a woman aged 40 to 50 with Graves' ophthalmopathy. This chain connects TRBV25-1 to TRBJ2-2; maybe TRBD2 (7 bases). The CDR3 DNA is TGTGCCAGCAGTGAATTAGGCCGGGGGGCTACCGGGGAGCTGTTTTTT. It codes for CASSELGRGATGELFF.